One and the same sample provided the 24 T cell receptor beta chains below, sequenced in a study of blood T cell repertoires in COVID-19. Repertoires were generated with immunoSEQ multiplex PCR, while TCRdb's copy carries only in-frame clones and drops some. Of 300,000 to 450,000 clones in the sample, roughly nine tenths were seen once. The sample comprised PBMCs or T cells enriched from blood (not recorded which). The receptor set was obtained from a woman in her twenties or thirties who had recovered from COVID-19.

This clone was detected only a few times. This chain uses TRBV2 with TRBJ1-1; D ambiguous. The CDR3 consists of 14 residues. Trimming stripped 1 base from V and 1 base from J, with 7 bases between. CDR1 is SNHLY, CDR2 FYNNEI, per germline. In DNA form, the CDR3 reads TGTGCCAGCAGTGAAGAACAGCCGAACACTGAAGCTTTCTTT. Its translation: CASSEEQPNTEAFF. Full variable domain (outside the CDR3, taken from reference TRBV2 and TRBJ1-1): EPEVTQTPSHQVTQMGQEVILRCVPISNHLYFYWYRQILGQKVEFLVSFYNNEISEKSEIFDDQFSVERPDGSNFTLKIRSTKLEDSAMYFCASSEEQPNTEAFFGQGTRLTVV.

This chain uses TRBV5-8 with TRBJ2-5; maybe TRBD2 (6 bases). The germline V gene has CDR1 SGHTS and CDR2 YDEGEE. This CDR3 has 16 residues. The germline V and J ends were trimmed by 0 bases and 2 bases, with 14 bases remaining between them. CDR3 sequence: CASSLGGGTPQETQYF. CDR3 nucleotides: TGTGCCAGCAGCTTGGGCGGTGGGACTCCTCAAGAGACCCAGTACTTC. The full variable domain, with the rest looked up from reference TRBV5-8 and TRBJ2-5, is EAGVTQSPTHLIKTRGQQATLRCSPISGHTSVYWYQQALGLGLQFLLWYDEGEERNRGNFPPRFSGRQFPNYSSELNVNALELEDSALYLCASSLGGGTPQETQYFGPGTRLLVL.

This sequence joins TRBV27 and TRBJ1-3; weak D call: TRBD1 (5 bases). V lost 8 bases and J lost 6, with 14 bases in between. The CDR3 consists of 13 residues. Germline V CDR1 and CDR2: MNHEY, SMNVEV (reference sequence). The CDR3 loop is CASSRGLINTIYF. For the CDR3, the DNA is TGTGCCAGCTCTAGGGGCCTCATAAACACCATATATTTT.

The chain joins TRBV11-2 to TRBJ2-5, with 13 bases that match TRBD2. CDR3 size: 15 residues. CDR1 and CDR2 from the germline V gene are SGHAT and FQNNGV. Trimming cost V 5 bases and J 2 bases; bases outside gene matches: 2. DNA of the CDR3: TGTGCCAGCAGCCCGGGACTAGCGGGGCAAGAGACCCAGTACTTC. Encoded protein: CASSPGLAGQETQYF. Full variable domain (outside the CDR3, taken from reference TRBV11-2 and TRBJ2-5): EAGVAQSPRYKIIEKRQSVAFWCNPISGHATLYWYQQILGQGPKLLIQFQNNGVVDDSQLPKDRFSAERLKGVDSTLKIQPAKLEDSAVYLCASSPGLAGQETQYFGPGTRLLVL.

The genes are TRBV3-1 (or the pseudogene TRBV3-2) and TRBJ2-6, with no clear D. There are 16 residues in the CDR3. CDR1 LGHDT and CDR2 YNNKEL come from the germline V gene (reference sequence). V was clipped by 0 bases and J by 0 bases, with 6 bases between them. CDR3 coding DNA: TGTGCCAGCAGCCAAGACAGATTCTCTGGGGCCAACGTCCTGACTTTC. Amino acid sequence: CASSQDRFSGANVLTF.

The chain recombines TRBV30 with TRBJ2-1, with D possibly matching TRBD1 (5 bases). The CDR3 sequence is 13 residues long. With 0 bases removed from V and 13 bases from J, the gap between germline ends came to 16 bases. Per the germline V gene, CDR1 is GTSNPN and CDR2 is SVGIG (reference sequence). This chain's CDR3 is CAWSVRRADSQFF. CDR3 coding DNA: TGTGCCTGGAGTGTACGCAGGGCGGATTCCCAGTTCTTC.

This clone has just a few counts. The chain recombines TRBV4-1 with TRBJ1-4, with 7 bases aligning to TRBD1. With 0 bases clipped from V and 8 bases from J, the junction kept 6 bases outside the gene matches. Germline V gene sequence: CDR1 MGHRA, CDR2 YSYEKL. There are 15 residues in the CDR3. The CDR3: CASSQDYRGGEKLFF. The DNA for the CDR3 is TGCGCCAGCAGCCAAGATTACAGGGGCGGCGAAAAACTGTTTTTT.

This sequence joins TRBV5-1 and TRBJ2-3; 9 positions match TRBD2. The germline V gene encodes CDR1 SGHRS and CDR2 YFSETQ. Trimming at V came to 1 base and at J to 0 bases, leaving 6 bases not matched to a gene. The CDR3 spans 17 residues. This chain's CDR3 is CASSLQGTSLSTDTQYF. The DNA for the CDR3 is TGCGCCAGCAGCTTGCAGGGGACTAGCCTAAGCACAGATACGCAGTATTTT. The whole variable domain, filled in from reference TRBV5-1 and TRBJ2-3, reads KAGVTQTPRYLIKTRGQQVTLSCSPISGHRSVSWYQQTPGQGLQFLFEYFSETQRNKGNFPGRFSGRQFSNSRSEMNVSTLELGDSALYLCASSLQGTSLSTDTQYFGPGTRLTVL.

This chain links TRBV23-1 with TRBJ2-5, with a possible D match to TRBD1 (6 bases). TRBV23-1 is reported as an ORF; its role is uncertain. Trimming stripped 5 bases from V and 5 bases from J, with 18 bases between. This CDR3 region has 15 residues. CDR3 bases: TGCGCCAGCAGTTTAGACGAGCGCCAGGGGGAGACCCAGTACTTC. This gives the protein CASSLDERQGETQYF.

The DNA for the CDR3 is TGTGCCAGCAGCCAAGAGCTCGGGTTTCCCACAGATACGCAGTATTTT. Its translation: CASSQELGFPTDTQYF. The chain links TRBV3-1 (or the pseudogene TRBV3-2) to TRBJ2-3, with unresolved D. This CDR3 spans 16 amino acids. Trimming removed 0 bases at V and 2 bases at J, with 12 bases between. Looked up from germline, CDR1 is LGHDT and CDR2 is YNNKEL (reference sequence).

This chain joins TRBV2 and TRBJ1-2; 7 nucleotides line up with TRBD1. From germline, CDR1 is SNHLY and CDR2 FYNNEI. The CDR3 has 15 amino acids. The V segment lost 5 bases and the J segment 2 bases; nucleotides outside the gene matches: 8. The CDR3 spells CASSPTGVGNYGYTF. As DNA, the CDR3 is TGTGCCAGCAGTCCCACAGGGGTGGGAAACTATGGCTACACCTTC.

The chain carries TRBV27 and TRBJ1-6; TRBD1 might be the D (6 bases). Deletions cut 6 bases from V and 6 bases from J, with 15 bases between. Germline V gene data show CDR1 as MNHEY and CDR2 as SMNVEV (reference sequence). The CDR3 loop spans 15 amino acids. The DNA for the CDR3 is TGTGCCAGCAGCGTCCTGGGGGGGGCTAATTCACCCCTCCACTTT. It yields the protein CASSVLGGANSPLHF.

The chain combines TRBV9 with TRBJ2-1, with 9 bases aligning to TRBD2. Germline-derived CDR1 and CDR2 are SGDLS and YYNGEE. Germline trimming cut 0 bases from V and 4 bases from J; bases unmatched to any gene: 11. CDR3 length equals 18 residues. CDR3: CASSVGVSGGAQYNEQFF. Here the CDR3 DNA reads TGTGCCAGCAGCGTAGGAGTTAGCGGGGGAGCCCAATACAATGAGCAGTTCTTC.

The chain has TRBV15 and TRBJ2-5; 9 bases agree with TRBD1. The CDR3 loop spans 16 amino acids. Germline CDR1 reads LNHNV; CDR2 reads YYDKDF (reference sequence). With V trimmed by 2 bases and J by 4 bases, 8 bases remained unmatched. CDR3 region: CATSRHQTGGGETQYF. CDR3 nucleotide sequence: TGTGCCACCAGCAGACACCAAACAGGGGGCGGAGAGACCCAGTACTTC.

This clone was detected a few times. J is TRBJ1-5 and V is TRBV9; possible D gene TRBD1, 6 bases. CDR3 size: 14 residues. V was cut by 2 bases and J by 7 bases, with 13 bases left in between. Germline lookup yields CDR1 SGDLS and CDR2 YYNGEE. The DNA for the CDR3 is TGTGCCAGCAGCGTCCACCCAGGGGACCAGCCCCAGCATTTT. Translating it yields CASSVHPGDQPQHF.

The rearrangement links TRBV6-2 or TRBV6-3 to TRBJ1-1; D unresolved. From germline, CDR1 is MNHEY and CDR2 SVGEGT. The CDR3 is 17 residues long. The V end was cut by 4 bases, the J end by 4 bases, with 22 bases between. CDR3 region: CASSSNKVGGGPTEAFF. The CDR3 nucleotides read TGTGCCAGCAGTTCGAATAAAGTGGGTGGAGGTCCCACTGAAGCTTTCTTT.

This clone has more than one count but fewer than ten. This chain uses TRBV19 with TRBJ1-2; TRBD1 might be the D (5 bases). Germline V CDR1 and CDR2: LNHDA, SQIVND (reference sequence). V lost 11 bases and J lost 8, with 18 bases in between. The CDR3 has 12 amino acids. In nucleotides, the CDR3 is TGTGCCGGTCTGGGGGGGTACGGCGGCTACACCTTC. The encoded protein is CAGLGGYGGYTF.

The chain recombines TRBV7-9 with TRBJ1-2; a weak D match, TRBD1 (5 bases). Germline lookup yields CDR1 SEHNR and CDR2 FQNEAQ (reference sequence). V was cut by 5 bases and J by 2 bases, with 12 bases left in between. This CDR3 contains 14 residues. DNA for the CDR3: TGTGCCAGCAGCCGTCGACAGCTGAACTATGGCTACACCTTC. Translated, it gives CASSRRQLNYGYTF. The full variable domain, completed using reference TRBV7-9 and TRBJ1-2, is DTGVSQNPRHKITKRGQNVTFRCDPISEHNRLYWYRQTLGQGPEFLTYFQNEAQLEKSRLLSDRFSAERPKGSFSTLEIQRTEQGDSAMYLCASSRRQLNYGYTFGSGTRLTVV.

The chain carries TRBV5-4 and TRBJ1-6, with a weak D call TRBD1 (5 bases). From germline, CDR1 is SGHNT and CDR2 YYREEE (reference sequence). The CDR3 length is 14 residues. V was pared by 5 bases and J by 9 bases, with 15 bases between. CDR3 sequence reads: CASRTGAEGSPLHF. The DNA of the CDR3 is TGTGCCAGCAGAACCGGGGCGGAGGGTTCACCCCTCCACTTT. The full variable domain, with the rest looked up from reference TRBV5-4 and TRBJ1-6, is ETGVTQSPTHLIKTRGQQVTLRCSSQSGHNTVSWYQQALGQGPQFIFQYYREEENGRGNFPPRFSGLQFPNYSSELNVNALELDDSALYLCASRTGAEGSPLHFGNGTRLTVT.

This clone was seen a few times. The rearrangement uses TRBV2 and TRBJ2-1, with 8 bases matching TRBD1. The CDR3 spans 14 residues. Germline V gives CDR1 SNHLY, CDR2 FYNNEI. V was pared by 5 bases and J by 6 bases, with 6 bases of the junction left unmatched. The CDR3 nucleotides read TGTGCCAGCAGTTTAGGACAGGGCAGCAATGAGCAGTTCTTC. The encoded protein is CASSLGQGSNEQFF.

The chain has TRBV27 and TRBJ2-1; 15 nucleotides agree with TRBD2. The germline V gene encodes CDR1 MNHEY and CDR2 SMNVEV (reference sequence). CDR3 length: 21 residues. V shed 6 bases and J 6 bases; nucleotides not matched to a gene: 21. The CDR3 reads CASSQVPSGLAGGLLRNEQFF. CDR3 nucleotide sequence: TGTGCCAGCAGCCAAGTTCCCTCAGGACTAGCGGGGGGGTTATTACGCAATGAGCAGTTCTTC.

This clone was detected a few times. The chain is built from TRBV5-4 and TRBJ2-7; 7 bases align to TRBD2. V lost 2 bases to trimming and J lost 6 bases; unmatched junction nucleotides: 14. The CDR3 is made up of 16 amino acids. CDR1 and CDR2 from the germline V gene are SGHNT and YYREEE (reference sequence). CDR3 DNA: TGTGCCAGCAGCTTACCTCCGGGACTACCTCTTCCCGAGCAGTACTTC. Translating gives CASSLPPGLPLPEQYF.

This clone was counted between two and nine times. The chain employs TRBV7-9 and TRBJ1-2; the D gene is possibly TRBD1 (6 bases). Deletions cut 5 bases from V and 2 bases from J, with 15 bases between. CDR1 and CDR2 from the germline V gene are SEHNR and FQNEAQ (reference sequence). This CDR3 is 15 amino acids long. DNA of the CDR3: TGTGCCAGCAGCGACTCGGACAGTCCGAACTATGGCTACACCTTC. Residues: CASSDSDSPNYGYTF.

This clone was seen a handful of times. The V and J genes are TRBV18 and TRBJ2-2; 7 nucleotides match TRBD1. The trim removed 3 bases at V and 4 bases at J, leaving 5 bases unmatched. The CDR3 contains 15 residues. From germline, CDR1 is KGHSH and CDR2 LQKENI. CDR3 region: CASSPTGSVTGELFF. For the CDR3, the DNA is TGTGCCAGCTCACCGACAGGGTCGGTCACCGGGGAGCTGTTTTTT.